This T cell receptor beta chain was profiled in a study of a mutant IDH1 vaccine in newly diagnosed glioma. For the study at large: Patients received eight vaccinations in weeks 1, 3, 5, 7, 11, 15, 19, 23. Patients' prior therapy spanned radiotherapy, temozolomide, or both; most underwent both.

Germline trimming cut 3 bases from V and 2 bases from J; bases unmatched to any gene: 1. CDR3 length: 13 amino acids. Germline V lookup: CDR1 SGHVS, CDR2 FNYEAQ. The time point denotes: week 23, last vaccination. One vaccine dose held 300 ug of mutant IDH1 20-mer peptide and came with topical imiquimod. The assay was immunoSEQ multiplex PCR, and TCRdb's table has in-frame clones only and misses some. The sample includes tens of thousands of clones, approximately 76% of them seen just once. A word on this clone: Its antigen is undetermined.

The clonotype originates from a man aged 50-60 years with glioma. Sequencing used PBMCs, obtained from a glioma patient whose treatment included an IDH1 peptide vaccine. The V gene is TRBV7-6, the J gene TRBJ2-7; TRBD1 agrees at 7 bases. CDR3 region: CASSFGTAYEQYF. DNA of the CDR3: TGTGCCAGCAGCTTCGGGACAGCCTACGAGCAGTACTTC.